These 10 T cell receptor beta chains came from one sample sequenced in a study of PD-L1 blockade in urothelial cancer. Assay used: immunoSEQ multiplex PCR; TCRdb lists only in-frame clones, some missing. The top ten clones hold under 10% of a sample with roughly 100,000 clones, less than 90% of them seen once. Noted time point: peripheral blood 6 weeks after treatment start. The sequencing here drew on PBMCs, taken around atezolizumab (anti-PD-L1) treatment. Receptors originate from a man between 65 and 85 years old with urothelial cancer.

This clone is a singleton in its sample. This chain joins TRBV11-2 and TRBJ2-1; 7 nucleotides match TRBD2. CDR1 SGHAT and CDR2 FQNNGV come from the germline V gene. V lost 5 bases, J lost 10 bases, and 8 bases stayed unmatched. The CDR3 is 13 amino acids. Written as DNA, the CDR3 is TGTGCCAGCAGCGGGGGGAGGGAGGGCGAGCAGTTCTTC. Translation gives CASSGGREGEQFF.

The rearrangement links TRBV19 to TRBJ2-1; 12 nucleotides agree with TRBD2. This CDR3 contains 15 residues. The trim removed 5 bases at V and 7 bases at J, leaving 6 bases unmatched. The germline CDR1 and CDR2 sequences are LNHDA and SQIVND (reference sequence). In DNA form, the CDR3 reads TGTGCCAGTAGTCTACCTAGCGGGGGGGTTAATGAGCAGTTCTTC. Translating it yields CASSLPSGGVNEQFF.

V and J are TRBV10-2 and TRBJ1-6; 7 nucleotides line up with TRBD1. This CDR3 is 15 amino acids long. The germline V gene has CDR1 WSHSY and CDR2 SAAADI. V lost 3 bases, J lost 9 bases, and 8 bases stayed unmatched. Here the CDR3 reads CASSEQGPEFSPLHF. The CDR3 region has the DNA TGCGCCAGCAGTGAACAGGGGCCAGAGTTTTCACCCCTCCACTTT.

This chain uses TRBV4-3 with TRBJ2-7, with D perhaps matching TRBD2 (6 bases). With 2 bases removed from V and 3 bases from J, the gap between germline ends came to 14 bases. CDR3 length: 15 amino acids. CDR1 and CDR2 (germline): LGHNA, YSLEER. CDR3 residues: CASSQSGTGDYEQYF. The CDR3 DNA reads TGCGCCAGCAGCCAATCCGGGACGGGAGACTACGAGCAGTACTTC.

This chain connects TRBV7-9 to TRBJ2-2, with 11 nucleotides matching TRBD1. Germline lookup yields CDR1 SEHNR and CDR2 FQNEAQ (reference sequence). The trim removed 5 bases at V and 7 bases at J, leaving 6 bases unmatched. This CDR3 has 15 residues. The CDR3 loop is CASSRGQGAGGELFF. The CDR3 region has the DNA TGTGCCAGCAGCCGCGGACAGGGGGCCGGCGGGGAGCTGTTTTTT.

V gene TRBV18 combines with J gene TRBJ2-3; D might be TRBD2 (6 bases). The CDR3 contains 14 residues. The germline gives CDR1 KGHSH, CDR2 LQKENI. Trimming removed 5 bases at V and 4 bases at J, with 13 bases between. The CDR3 nucleotides read TGTGCCAGCTCATCGGACTACCCGCCAGATACGCAGTATTTT. It translates to CASSSDYPPDTQYF.

The chain joins TRBV29-1 to TRBJ1-1, with a tentative D call TRBD1 (6 bases). The CDR3 is 10 amino acids. Trimming removed 8 bases from V and 4 bases from J, with 8 bases in between. Looked up from germline, CDR1 is SQVTM and CDR2 is ANQGSEA. DNA of the CDR3: TGCAGCACCAGGGGCACTGAAGCTTTCTTT. Translation gives CSTRGTEAFF.

The rearrangement uses TRBV7-2 and TRBJ2-7, with a possible D match to TRBD2 (5 bases). Germline V gene sequence: CDR1 SGHTA, CDR2 FQGNSA. CDR3 length equals 13 residues. Trimming took 3 bases from V and 8 from J, leaving 14 bases between them. The CDR3 spells CASSLGSSLQQYF. The CDR3, as DNA: TGTGCCAGCAGCTTGGGGAGCAGCCTCCAGCAGTACTTC.

This chain connects TRBV19 to TRBJ2-5, with D unresolved. V dropped 1 base and J dropped 4 bases, with 10 bases sitting between them. This CDR3 has 14 amino acids. Germline values: CDR1 LNHDA, CDR2 SQIVND (reference sequence). Here the CDR3 DNA reads TGTGCCAGTAGTATAGGAGTCCTAGGAGAGACCCAGTACTTC. As protein: CASSIGVLGETQYF.

The chain uses TRBV9 and TRBJ2-3; 7 nucleotides agree with TRBD2. Germline V CDR1 and CDR2: SGDLS, YYNGEE. V lost 4 bases, J lost 3 bases, and 8 bases stayed unmatched. This CDR3 has 15 amino acids. The DNA of the CDR3 is TGTGCCAGCAGCACCCTGACTAGCTTGACAGATACGCAGTATTTT. Encoded protein: CASSTLTSLTDTQYF.